This TCR beta chain stems from a study of PD-L1 blockade in urothelial cancer. Method: immunoSEQ multiplex PCR; TCRdb's copy keeps in-frame clones and lacks some. The repertoire holds about 14,000 clones, with roughly 88% as singletons. Germline V gene lookup returns CDR1 LNHDA and CDR2 SQIVND (reference sequence). There are 14 residues in the CDR3. Trimming cost V 6 bases and J 6 bases; bases outside gene matches: 11. The sequences come from PBMCs, collected around atezolizumab (anti-PD-L1) treatment. The receptor's source is a man between 65 and 85 years old with urothelial cancer. The J gene is TRBJ2-7, the V gene TRBV19, with 7 bases identical to TRBD1. CDR3 nucleotides: TGTGCCAGTAGCTACGTCAGGGGGAAGGCCGAGCAGTACTTC. Protein product: CASSYVRGKAEQYF.